These 3 T cell receptor beta chains share one sample of origin, sequenced in a study of technical replicates of blood from a few donors. Measured with immunoSEQ multiplex PCR; TCRdb has only the in-frame clones, and not every one. This sample has about 15,000 clones; approximately 88% occur once, and the top ten carry about 12%. Sequenced: PBMCs. Source of these receptors: a human donor in good health.

The gene calls are TRBV2 and TRBJ1-3; D possibly corresponds to TRBD1 (5 bases). The CDR3 extends over 13 amino acids. V shed 2 bases and J shed 4 bases, with 6 bases lying between them. Germline loops: CDR1 SNHLY, CDR2 FYNNEI. In DNA, the CDR3 is TGTGCCAGCAGTGAACAGGGAGGAAACACCATATATTTT. Encoded protein: CASSEQGGNTIYF.

This clone was observed a single time. This chain links TRBV9 with TRBJ2-5; D is possibly TRBD2 (7 bases). Germline V gene lookup returns CDR1 SGDLS and CDR2 YYNGEE. V was clipped by 0 bases and J by 5 bases, with 11 bases between them. The length of the CDR3 is 14 residues. This chain's CDR3 is CASSVGGGGETQYF. The CDR3 nucleotides are TGTGCCAGCAGCGTAGGCGGGGGCGGGGAGACCCAGTACTTC.

The chain joins TRBV7-8 to TRBJ2-7, with 8 bases fitting TRBD1. Per germline, CDR1 SGHVS and CDR2 FQNEAQ. The CDR3 length is 17 residues. After removal of 1 base from V and 1 base from J, the junction contained 9 bases not matched to a gene. In DNA form, the CDR3 reads TGTGCCAGCAGCTTAGGCGGACAGGGTGTAGCATCCTACGAGCAGTACTTC. It specifies CASSLGGQGVASYEQYF.